One T cell receptor beta chain is described in this entry. Antigen unknown. PCR used 60 Vbeta primers and 13 Jbeta primers. The protocol was immunoSEQ multiplex PCR, while the TCRdb copy is restricted to in-frame clones and leaves out a portion. The table includes about 130,000 clones, over 75% detected once. This sample is part of a study of cytomegalovirus exposure and HLA in healthy donors. Broader study findings: In the analysis, some V segments, TRBV6-2 and TRBV6-3 included, were excluded as indistinguishable.

The CDR3 sequence is 14 residues long. The germline V gene has CDR1 MNHNY and CDR2 SVGAGI (reference sequence). V was cut by 7 bases and J by 6 bases, with 15 bases left in between. The source material was PBMCs. This sequence was found in a male donor in good health and CMV-seropositive. The chain couples TRBV6-6 to TRBJ2-2; D is possibly TRBD1 (5 bases). The DNA for the CDR3 is TGTGCCAGCATCTTAGGACACTTGTCCGGGGAGCTGTTTTTT. Translation gives CASILGHLSGELFF.